This T cell receptor (beta chain) was identified in a study of shared clonotypes between healthy human individuals. Study overall: Three plates each covered CD4 naive and memory; CD8 naive two, CD8 memory one. Study conclusions and caveats: Compared with clonotypes that all four donors shared, non-shared clonotypes had lower generation probabilities.

The table came from immunoSEQ multiplex PCR; TCRdb's copy has only in-frame clones and leaves some out. The sample contains approximately 2.4 million clones, more than 90% of which appear only once. The CDR3 consists of 11 residues. Germline CDR1 and CDR2: MNHNY and SVGAGI (reference sequence). The V end lost 6 bases, the J end lost 3 bases, and 4 bases lay between the germline ends. Comments on this clone: Its specificity is unknown.

The source material was naive CD4+ T cells sorted from blood. Subset of the sample: CD45RA+ positively selected. The sequence was collected from a man aged 18 to 35 in good health. The chain links TRBV6-6 to TRBJ2-3; no definite D call. CDR3 nucleotides: TGTGCCAGCAGATTGACAGATACGCAGTATTTT. It codes for CASRLTDTQYF.